The 2 T cell receptor beta chains below come from one sample, sequenced in a study of T cell changes during pregnancy in multiple sclerosis (dated by TCRdb to the late 2010s). The library was obtained by the immunoSEQ multiplex PCR assay. The table was pulled from immuneACCESS by TCRdb, which kept in-frame rearrangements only. Such tables lose some clones; where checked, under half of the loss comes from unresolved V genes, and the rest has no known cause. Across this sample there are around 71,000 clones, with around 90% seen only once. The leading ten clones occupy roughly 1.5% of the sample. Here the sequenced sample was peripheral blood, taken after pregnancy. All receptors come from a female donor with multiple sclerosis, enrolled in a pregnancy study.

The genes are TRBV19 and TRBJ2-1, with TRBD2 identical over 11 bases. Trimming removed 4 bases from V and 4 bases from J; junction bases left unmatched: 3. Germline CDR1 reads LNHDA; CDR2 reads SQIVND (reference sequence). The CDR3 runs 15 residues. This chain's CDR3 is CASSRIAGGYNEQFF. The CDR3, as DNA: TGTGCCAGTAGTAGGATAGCGGGAGGGTACAATGAGCAGTTCTTC.

This sequence joins TRBV6-4 and TRBJ2-2; D might be TRBD2 (5 bases). Germline values: CDR1 MRHNA, CDR2 SNTAGT. The CDR3 is 16 amino acids. V dropped 0 bases and J dropped 0 bases, with 8 bases sitting between them. The CDR3 protein is CASSDSPGTNTGELFF. Here the CDR3 DNA reads TGTGCCAGCAGTGACTCCCCCGGGACGAACACCGGGGAGCTGTTTTTT.